These T cell receptor beta chains were read from a single sample in a study of T cells in Graves' hyperthyroidism and ophthalmopathy. TCRdb re-derived calls from the multiplex PCR reads in MiXCR, one entry per CDR3 protein. The table shows some 92,000 distinct CDR3 sequences, with 40% occurring only once. Sequencing was performed on peripheral blood or thyroid tissue (not recorded which). These receptors originate from a young woman with Graves' hyperthyroidism. CDR3s include the opening cysteine and the closing phenylalanine or tryptophan. Where a row states a size, it is once, few, many or the class of an expanded clone; other rows omit it.

V gene,J gene,clone size,CDR3 protein
TRBV12-3/TRBV12-4,TRBJ1-1,many,CASSLAGGNTEAFF
TRBV12-3/TRBV12-4,TRBJ1-6,many,CASSPDTSPLHF
TRBV7-6,TRBJ2-7,-,CASSSGSRHEQYF
TRBV20-1,TRBJ2-7,-,CSARGTSGSSYEQYF
TRBV20-1,TRBJ1-2,-,CSANIQADYGHTF
TRBV2,TRBJ1-5,-,CASSDQGYGQPQHF
TRBV7-8,TRBJ1-2,-,CASSVPGQIYGYTF
TRBV18,TRBJ1-4,few,CASSPIGDEKLFF
TRBV20-1,TRBJ2-5,-,CSTPGGRTVETQYF
TRBV2,TRBJ1-1,-,CASSATGLGTEAFF
TRBV4-2,TRBJ1-5,many,CASSQDPGIQPQHF
TRBV29-1,TRBJ2-7,many,CSIQQGSYEQYF
TRBV9,TRBJ2-2,many,CASSVGLGQTANTGELFF
TRBV11-2,TRBJ1-2,many,CASSLAGQNYGYTF
TRBV7-3,TRBJ2-5,-,CASSLIGAVQETQYF
TRBV7-9,TRBJ1-1,once,CASSASSDTEAFF
TRBV6-5,TRBJ2-3,many,CATRLARTDTQYF
TRBV19,TRBJ1-1,once,CASHGSRAEAFF
TRBV10-3,TRBJ1-6,many,CAITDGQNSPLHF
TRBV12-3/TRBV12-4,TRBJ1-6,many,CASSANGNSPLHF
TRBV11-1,TRBJ2-5,-,CASSPGTVNTGGLWETQYF
TRBV7-3,TRBJ1-1,many,CASSPTGGGRSNTEAFF
TRBV28,TRBJ2-2,-,CASSFWAANTGELFF
TRBV10-3,TRBJ2-5,-,CAISGGLAEETQYF
TRBV28,TRBJ1-1,many,CASSPGVLAFF
TRBV7-2,TRBJ1-2,many,CASSFWDGYTF
TRBV4-2,TRBJ2-1,-,CASSQSKGQYNEQFF
TRBV11-2,TRBJ2-7,-,CASSFRGRMMDEQYF
TRBV9,TRBJ2-3,once,CASSGGQSSITDTRYF
TRBV28,TRBJ2-7,many,CASSRPGDTYEQYF
TRBV12-3/TRBV12-4,TRBJ2-7,-,CASSLQVTSGSSYEQYF
TRBV2,TRBJ1-2,-,CASSGVQGYTF
TRBV9,TRBJ2-3,few,CASSVGGRARTDTQYF
TRBV24-1,TRBJ2-2,-,CATSGAGTGVSGELFF
TRBV28,TRBJ2-7,many,CASRGGQGWSEQYF
TRBV5-1,TRBJ2-5,many,CASSGTSGEETQYF
TRBV7-9,TRBJ1-2,-,CASREGQLGYTF
TRBV7-2,TRBJ1-2,-,CASSYQLTGRTDYTF
TRBV3-1,TRBJ2-7,few,CASSSPNDVVYEQYF
TRBV7-8,TRBJ2-7,few,CASSSPNRGLAGTYEQYF
TRBV7-9,TRBJ1-3,many,CASSSQTGDSGNTIYF
TRBV7-9,TRBJ1-1,-,CASRAGQRMNTEAFF
TRBV7-2,TRBJ1-4,many,CASSHATGGNEKLFF
TRBV7-2,TRBJ1-6,-,CASSVAGGDSPLHF
TRBV7-9,TRBJ1-6,-,CASSLRTQNSPLHF
TRBV2,TRBJ1-2,many,CASTDRGFGYTF
TRBV9,TRBJ1-5,many,CASSATGPEGPQHF
TRBV7-2,TRBJ1-5,-,CAGSFTGPTGGQPQHF
TRBV15,TRBJ1-2,few,CATSRPGFQEGYTF
TRBV5-1,TRBJ2-7,-,CASSPGTGQYEQYF
TRBV11-1,TRBJ2-7,many,CASSWTMAASYEQYF
TRBV28,TRBJ2-2,-,CASSLWRGEGNQPGELFF
TRBV12-3/TRBV12-4,TRBJ1-1,many,CASTSGPKAFF
TRBV2,TRBJ2-7,many,CASRSSSGSVYEQYF
TRBV5-5,TRBJ1-1,-,CANSLEGSNTEAFF
TRBV7-9,TRBJ2-5,-,CASSVGGTRVGSETQYF
TRBV20-1,TRBJ1-2,many,CSARSSGGGYGYTF
TRBV11-3,TRBJ2-7,-,CASSFGQGGTYEQYF
TRBV7-9,TRBJ2-2,few,CASSPPPGQRTGELFF